Listed below are T cell receptor beta chains from one sample, sequenced in a study of monozygotic twins with inflammatory bowel disease. From the 5' RACE reads, TCRdb lists one entry per CDR3 protein and no DNA. The sample table sets out about 300,000 distinct CDR3 sequences. The sequenced material came from blood. These receptor sequences come from a human donor with ulcerative colitis or Crohn's disease, or a healthy co-twin of an affected twin (not recorded which). CDR3s include the opening cysteine and the closing phenylalanine or tryptophan.

j_gene,v_gene,CDR3aa
TRBJ2-5,TRBV7-9,CASRSTGGLGTQYF
TRBJ2-7,TRBV18,CASSPLPDNEQYF
TRBJ1-2,TRBV18,CASSPTLRGDPGYTF
TRBJ2-3,TRBV5-6,CASSLKGADTRYF
TRBJ2-6,TRBV7-3,CASSTPKGLSGANVLTF
TRBJ2-1,TRBV14,CASSSTMGGSYNEQFF
TRBJ2-7,TRBV12-3/TRBV12-4,CASSSGGTGGYEQYF
TRBJ2-3,TRBV10-3,CAISLDSEFAADTQYF
TRBJ1-5,TRBV18,CAGSPGLDQPQHF
TRBJ1-2,TRBV10-3,CAISAVPGKGGYTF
TRBJ2-7,TRBV10-3,CAISESGGRALYEQYF
TRBJ2-7,TRBV6-5,CASSYGQGRYEQYF
TRBJ1-2,TRBV11-2,CASSLGDRNYGYTF
TRBJ1-2,TRBV12-3/TRBV12-4,CASTQRGDYGYTF
TRBJ2-7,TRBV4-3,CASSQGAPATYEQYF
TRBJ1-4,TRBV28,CASSLGDIREKLFF
TRBJ1-5,TRBV2,CASGQESQPQHF
TRBJ2-3,TRBV15,CATSRPQGDTQYF
TRBJ2-2,TRBV20-1,CSAGTSYTGELFF
TRBJ1-2,TRBV20-1,CSARKGDTGYTF
TRBJ1-1,TRBV15,CATSREWGNTEAFF
TRBJ2-5,TRBV6-1,CASSVYRTSGMGETQYF
TRBJ2-5,TRBV5-5,CASSLKGSASQETQYF
TRBJ1-5,TRBV12-3/TRBV12-4,CASRSADQPQHF
TRBJ1-6,TRBV6-2/TRBV6-3,CASSLYFPSSYNSPLHF
TRBJ2-2,TRBV20-1,CSARAGGQHTGELFF
TRBJ1-1,TRBV20-1,CSAKDPVQTEAFF
TRBJ2-7,TRBV6-6,CASSYSACEQYF
TRBJ2-6,TRBV5-1,CASSPRNSGANVLTF
TRBJ2-7,TRBV30,CAWTTGTSGYEQYF
TRBJ1-1,TRBV6-2/TRBV6-3,CASRGPGPNTEAFF
TRBJ2-7,TRBV3-1,CASSHRGGTPGEQYF
TRBJ2-5,TRBV10-3,CAISELIFGDQETQYF
TRBJ1-3,TRBV6-2/TRBV6-3,CASSYMGGTATPLRRGNTIYF